This entry describes one TCR beta chain. Stated time point: newly diagnosed GD, antithyroid drugs for less than 3 months. PBMC-derived RNA was used for the TCR library. This entry comes from a study of regulatory T cells in long-lasting Graves disease. Through Arm-PCR of CDR3 regions and iRepertoire HTBI primers, TCR beta libraries were built. Each CDR3 protein gets one entry after TCRdb re-called the multiplex PCR reads with MiXCR. The sample records hundreds of thousands of distinct CDR3 sequences, around an eighth being singletons. This CDR3 contains 12 residues. V was cut by 4 bases and J by 8 bases, with 11 bases left in between. The data also belong to a second study, concerning T cells in Graves' hyperthyroidism and ophthalmopathy. This second study notes: Diagnoses were established using clinical symptoms, serum thyroxine and TRAb, thyroid ultrasound and orbital computed tomography.

Source: peripheral blood mononuclear cells (PBMCs), taken at new diagnosis, from a patient treated with antithyroid drugs. The source of this sequence is a man aged 30 to 39 with Graves disease. The chain uses TRBV12-3 or TRBV12-4 and TRBJ1-2; D unclear. This CDR3 reads CASSYLGLGYTF. As DNA, the CDR3 is TGTGCCAGCAGTTATCTGGGGTTGGGCTACACCTTC.